This T cell receptor beta chain derives from a study of a mutant IDH1 vaccine in newly diagnosed glioma. Study-wide background: Treated patients showed a male proportion of about 62%, a female proportion of roughly 38%, and a mean age of around 40 years. The study's findings and limits: Across multiple MHC alleles, approximately 93% of patients had vaccine-induced responses. Seemingly, top peripheral T cell clonotype changes bore no relation to pseudoprogression.

Time point meaning: baseline, week 1 (first vaccination visit). Treatment indicated: pre-vaccination baseline after standard-of-care therapy. Clones were read by immunoSEQ multiplex PCR, and TCRdb kept only the in-frame ones, dropping some. Of some 100,000 clones in the sample, about 80% were seen once. On this clone: Its antigen is currently unknown.

Losses at the gene ends were 1 base for V and 6 bases for J; bases not matched to a gene: 2. This CDR3 region has 13 residues. The germline CDR1 and CDR2 sequences are SGHNT and YYREEE (reference sequence). This sequence joins TRBV5-4 and TRBJ2-7, with TRBD1 matching over 9 bases. The material sequenced was PBMCs, taken from a glioma patient treated with radiotherapy, temozolomide or both. This receptor was identified in a woman aged 50 to 60 with glioma. CDR3 loop: CASSLRTGVEQYF. The CDR3, as DNA: TGTGCCAGCAGCTTGCGGACAGGGGTCGAGCAGTACTTC.